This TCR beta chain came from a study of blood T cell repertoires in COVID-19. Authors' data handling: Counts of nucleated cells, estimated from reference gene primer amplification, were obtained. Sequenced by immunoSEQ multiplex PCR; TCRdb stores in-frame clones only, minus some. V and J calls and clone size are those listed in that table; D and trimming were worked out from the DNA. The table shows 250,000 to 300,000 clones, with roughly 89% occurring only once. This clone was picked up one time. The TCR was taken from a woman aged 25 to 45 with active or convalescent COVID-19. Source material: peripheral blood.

The CDR3 region is CASSHRGGRTYNEQFF. The DNA for the CDR3 is TGTGCCAGCAGCCACCGGGGGGGCAGGACCTACAATGAGCAGTTCTTC. The V call is TRBV3-1 (or the pseudogene TRBV3-2), the J call TRBJ2-1, with 8 bases lining up with TRBD2. This CDR3 contains 16 residues. V lost 3 bases, J lost 2 bases, and 6 bases stayed unmatched. The germline V gene has CDR1 LGHDT and CDR2 YNNKEL (reference sequence).